The 21 T cell receptor beta chains given below trace back to one sample, sequenced in a study of sequential checkpoint blockade in melanoma. The protocol was immunoSEQ multiplex PCR, while the TCRdb copy is restricted to in-frame clones and leaves out a portion. This sample carries just over 20,000 clones, approximately 30% of them seen once, and the ten largest clones take roughly 6.7%. Treatment denoted: randomized to nivolumab then ipilimumab (arm A) or the reverse (arm B). The sequencing here drew on tumor tissue (inferred from file names), taken from a patient given nivolumab and ipilimumab in sequence. These receptors all stem from a human donor with melanoma.

V is TRBV28 and J is TRBJ1-4; D is perhaps TRBD1 (6 bases). This CDR3 has 16 amino acids. Trimming took 3 bases from V and 7 from J, leaving 18 bases between them. Germline CDR1 MDHEN, CDR2 SYDVKM. The DNA of the CDR3 is TGTGCCAGCAGTTTCTACCAAGGGGGGCGAAGTGAAAAACTGTTTTTT. Translating gives CASSFYQGGRSEKLFF.

In this sample, this clone turned up many times. The chain recombines TRBV6-8 with TRBJ1-2; no clear D gene. With 10 bases removed from V and 6 bases from J, the gap between germline ends came to 15 bases. There are 12 residues in the CDR3. Germline CDR1 MNHGY, CDR2 SAAAGT. CDR3 coding DNA: TGTGCCATCACAGACACCCTTCATGGCTACACCTTC. Translating gives CAITDTLHGYTF.

The chain couples TRBV18 to TRBJ2-7; D gene unclear. Per germline, CDR1 KGHSH and CDR2 LQKENI. The CDR3 totals 14 residues. Trimming removed 3 bases at V and 4 bases at J, with 13 bases between. CDR3 protein: CASSPSTENYEQYF. The CDR3 DNA reads TGTGCCAGCTCACCTTCGACGGAGAATTACGAGCAGTACTTC. Variable domain in full (rest from reference TRBV18 and TRBJ2-7): NAGVMQNPRHLVRRRGQEARLRCSPMKGHSHVYWYRQLPEEGLKFMVYLQKENIIDESGMPKERFSAEFPKEGPSILRIQQVVRGDSAAYFCASSPSTENYEQYFGPGTRLTVT.

This clone was seen repeatedly, ten times or more. This chain uses TRBV9 with TRBJ1-1; D remains ambiguous. V dropped 5 bases and J dropped 3 bases, with 14 bases sitting between them. This CDR3 is built from 14 residues. Per germline, CDR1 SGDLS and CDR2 YYNGEE. The chain's CDR3 is CASSERRLYTEAFF. The CDR3 DNA sequence: TGTGCCAGCAGTGAAAGAAGACTGTACACTGAAGCTTTCTTT.

In its sample, this clone was seen a few times. The chain joins TRBV6-7 to TRBJ2-2; D gene unclear. TRBV6-7 is reported as an ORF; its role is uncertain. V shed 5 bases and J shed 11 bases, with 9 bases lying between them. The CDR3 spans 11 residues. The CDR3 DNA sequence: TGTGCCAGCAGTGGGGTTGGAGAGCTGTTTTTT. Its translation is CASSGVGELFF.

The chain couples TRBV18 to TRBJ1-1, with TRBD1 matching 9 bases. Trimming took 0 bases from V and 7 from J; bases not matched to a gene: 3. There are 14 residues in the CDR3. CDR1 and CDR2 from the germline V gene are KGHSH and LQKENI. CDR3 bases: TGTGCCAGCTCACCACCGACAGGGGGAGGTGAAGCTTTCTTT. Translated, it gives CASSPPTGGGEAFF.

The V and J genes are TRBV18 and TRBJ2-1; TRBD2 aligns across 13 bases. The CDR3 loop spans 15 amino acids. Germline V gives CDR1 KGHSH, CDR2 LQKENI. Trimming removed 3 bases from V and 5 bases from J; junction bases left unmatched: 1. CDR3: CASSPGLAGNNEQFF. CDR3 DNA: TGTGCCAGCTCACCGGGACTAGCGGGGAACAATGAGCAGTTCTTC. Using reference TRBV18 and TRBJ2-1 for the parts outside the CDR3, the full variable domain is NAGVMQNPRHLVRRRGQEARLRCSPMKGHSHVYWYRQLPEEGLKFMVYLQKENIIDESGMPKERFSAEFPKEGPSILRIQQVVRGDSAAYFCASSPGLAGNNEQFFGPGTRLTVL.

This chain connects TRBV11-3 to TRBJ1-2, with 10 bases fitting TRBD1. The CDR3 sequence is 15 residues long. Unmatched junction bases numbered 3, after V lost 1 base and J lost 4 bases. The germline gives CDR1 SGHNT, CDR2 YENEEA. The CDR3 sequence: CASSLGGQGSYGYTF. The CDR3 DNA follows: TGTGCCAGCAGCTTAGGGGGACAGGGGTCCTATGGCTACACCTTC.

This clone was seen many times. This rearrangement joins TRBV6-8 to TRBJ2-7, with D perhaps assigned TRBD1 or TRBD2 (5 bases each). The V and J ends lost 0 bases and 0 bases respectively, with 9 bases between them. This CDR3 is 15 amino acids long. The germline CDR1 and CDR2 sequences are MNHGY and SAAAGT. The CDR3 nucleotides are TGTGCCAGCAGTTACTCGGTCGGGGCCTCCTACGAGCAGTACTTC. Encoded protein: CASSYSVGASYEQYF.

This clone appeared a few times. This rearrangement joins TRBV11-3 to TRBJ1-1, with D perhaps matching TRBD1 (6 bases). The germline V gene has CDR1 SGHNT and CDR2 YENEEA. V was trimmed by 3 bases and J by 1 base, leaving 9 bases between them. The CDR3 loop spans 14 amino acids. CDR3 in amino acids: CASSLGARNTEAFF. CDR3 sequence (DNA): TGTGCCAGCAGCTTGGGGGCGAGGAACACTGAAGCTTTCTTT.

This clone was detected ten times or more. The chain combines TRBV27 with TRBJ1-2; possibly TRBD1 for D (6 bases). Germline values: CDR1 MNHEY, CDR2 SMNVEV (reference sequence). Trimming removed 3 bases at V and 8 bases at J, with 19 bases between. The CDR3 is 15 residues long. The CDR3 DNA reads as TGTGCCAGCAGTTTGTCTATTACAGGGTTATCGGGCTACACCTTC. Amino acids: CASSLSITGLSGYTF.

This sequence joins TRBV25-1 and TRBJ1-1, with a weak D call TRBD1 (6 bases). Germline assignment: CDR1 MGHDK and CDR2 SYGVNS. V lost 2 bases and J 4 bases, leaving 11 bases between the germline ends. CDR3 length: 14 residues. In DNA form, the CDR3 reads TGTGCCAGCAGTGAACGGGGCAGGGGCACTGAAGCTTTCTTT. This codes for CASSERGRGTEAFF.

This clone was recorded many times. The chain recombines TRBV11-3 with TRBJ1-1; D is possibly TRBD1 (6 bases). The V end was cut by 2 bases, the J end by 4 bases, with 11 bases between. The CDR3 has 14 residues. Germline-derived CDR1 and CDR2 are SGHNT and YENEEA. CDR3 nucleotides: TGTGCCAGCAGCTTAAGGGTAGGGGGCACTGAAGCTTTCTTT. Translated, it gives CASSLRVGGTEAFF.

The rearrangement uses TRBV18 and TRBJ2-5; D might be TRBD2 (6 bases). Deletions cut 1 base from V and 4 bases from J, with 7 bases between. CDR3 length: 13 residues. Germline V gives CDR1 KGHSH, CDR2 LQKENI. CDR3 residues: CASSPLGGETQYF. The DNA of the CDR3 is TGTGCCAGCTCACCACTGGGAGGAGAGACCCAGTACTTC.

This chain uses TRBV10-2 with TRBJ1-3; 7 nucleotides align to TRBD1. The CDR3 is 16 residues long. CDR1 is WSHSY, CDR2 SAAADI, per germline. The J segment lost 3 bases and the V segment lost 2 bases, leaving 7 bases of the junction unmatched. The CDR3 here is CASSEKGGIFGNTIYF. The CDR3 DNA sequence: TGCGCCAGCAGTGAGAAAGGGGGCATCTTTGGAAACACCATATATTTT.

This clone was seen a handful of times. The chain joins TRBV28 to TRBJ1-5, with a weak D call TRBD1 (5 bases). Trimming took 6 bases from V and 6 from J, leaving 12 bases between them. Germline V gene sequence: CDR1 MDHEN, CDR2 SYDVKM. There are 13 residues in the CDR3. The CDR3 DNA follows: TGTGCCAGCAGCTACCTAAGGGGTCAGCCCCAGCATTTT. This codes for CASSYLRGQPQHF.

This clone was found a few times. The rearrangement links TRBV28 to TRBJ1-2; the match to TRBD1 covers 9 bases. CDR3 length: 13 amino acids. The V segment lost 7 bases and the J segment 8 bases; nucleotides outside the gene matches: 8. The germline CDR1 and CDR2 sequences are MDHEN and SYDVKM. The CDR3 nucleotides are TGTGCCAGCACACAACAGGGGGCGCGCGGCTACACCTTC. This codes for CASTQQGARGYTF.

The rearrangement uses TRBV19 and TRBJ2-2; TRBD1 or TRBD2 may be the D gene (5 bases each). Deletions cut 4 bases from V and 6 bases from J, with 15 bases between. Germline assignment: CDR1 LNHDA and CDR2 SQIVND (reference sequence). The CDR3 is made up of 15 amino acids. Here the CDR3 DNA reads TGTGCCAGTAGTAGTGGAGGTGGGACGGCCGGGGAGCTGTTTTTT. It encodes CASSSGGGTAGELFF.

This clone came up many times. This chain joins TRBV11-3 and TRBJ2-6; D call uncertain. The CDR3 sequence is 17 residues long. Germline V gene sequence: CDR1 SGHNT, CDR2 YENEEA. V lost 1 base to trimming and J lost 0 bases, with 10 bases between them. The CDR3 nucleotides are TGTGCCAGCAGCTTAGGGGCACCTACCTCTGGGGCCAACGTCCTGACTTTC. Translated, it gives CASSLGAPTSGANVLTF.

This chain links TRBV4-1 with TRBJ2-2; D ambiguous. Trimming took off 0 bases at V and 8 bases at J, with 7 bases between the two ends. Germline-derived CDR1 and CDR2 are MGHRA and YSYEKL. The CDR3 extends over 13 amino acids. CDR3: CASSQDPDGELFF. The CDR3 bases are TGCGCCAGCAGCCAAGATCCGGATGGGGAGCTGTTTTTT.

This clone turned up a few times. This chain uses TRBV6-8 with TRBJ2-5, with a possible D match to TRBD1 (5 bases). Germline V CDR1 and CDR2: MNHGY, SAAAGT. There are 14 residues in the CDR3. V shed 3 bases and J shed 3 bases, with 11 bases lying between them. This CDR3 is CASSYSGWEETQYF. DNA of the CDR3: TGTGCCAGCAGTTATTCAGGGTGGGAAGAGACCCAGTACTTC.